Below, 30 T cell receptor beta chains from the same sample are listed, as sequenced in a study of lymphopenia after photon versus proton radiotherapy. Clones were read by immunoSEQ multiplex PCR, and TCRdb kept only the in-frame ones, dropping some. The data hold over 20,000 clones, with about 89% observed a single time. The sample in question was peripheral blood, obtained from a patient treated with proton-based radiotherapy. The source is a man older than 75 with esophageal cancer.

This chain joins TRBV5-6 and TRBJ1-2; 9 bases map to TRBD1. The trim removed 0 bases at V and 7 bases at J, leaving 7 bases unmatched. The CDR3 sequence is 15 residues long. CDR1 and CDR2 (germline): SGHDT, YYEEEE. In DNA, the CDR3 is TGTGCCAGCAGCTTGGGGAACAGGGGGCACGGTGGCTACACCTTC. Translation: CASSLGNRGHGGYTF.

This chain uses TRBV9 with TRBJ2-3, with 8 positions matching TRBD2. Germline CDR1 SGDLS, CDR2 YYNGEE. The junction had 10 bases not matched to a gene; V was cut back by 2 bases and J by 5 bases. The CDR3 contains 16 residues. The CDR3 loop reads CASSVLAGLGGDTQYF. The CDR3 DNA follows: TGTGCCAGCAGCGTTTTAGCGGGATTAGGCGGAGATACGCAGTATTTT.

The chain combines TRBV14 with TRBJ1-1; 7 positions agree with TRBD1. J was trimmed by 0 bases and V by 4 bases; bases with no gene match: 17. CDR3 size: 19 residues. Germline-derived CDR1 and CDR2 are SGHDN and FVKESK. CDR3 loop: CASSPPTTGWYWMNTEAFF. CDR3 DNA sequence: TGTGCCAGCAGCCCCCCAACGACAGGGTGGTATTGGATGAACACTGAAGCTTTCTTT.

The chain's CDR3 is CASSSGQVVEAFF. DNA for the CDR3: TGTGCCAGCAGCTCAGGACAGGTGGTTGAAGCTTTCTTT. The genes are TRBV11-2 and TRBJ1-1; TRBD1 matches 7 bases. Germline V lookup: CDR1 SGHAT, CDR2 FQNNGV. V lost 4 bases and J lost 7; bases outside the gene matches: 6. The CDR3 spans 13 residues.

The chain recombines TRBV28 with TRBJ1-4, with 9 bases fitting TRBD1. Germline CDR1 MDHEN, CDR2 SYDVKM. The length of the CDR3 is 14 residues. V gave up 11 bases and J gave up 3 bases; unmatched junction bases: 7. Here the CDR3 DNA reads TGTGCCGCCAGAACAGGGGGCTCTAATGAAAAACTGTTTTTT. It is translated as CAARTGGSNEKLFF.

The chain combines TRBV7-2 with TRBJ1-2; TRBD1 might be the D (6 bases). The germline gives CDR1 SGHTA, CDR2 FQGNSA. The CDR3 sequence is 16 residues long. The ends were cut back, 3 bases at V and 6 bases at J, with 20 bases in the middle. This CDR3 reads CASSFYGQFTRDGYTF. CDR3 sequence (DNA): TGTGCCAGCAGCTTTTACGGACAGTTCACCAGGGATGGCTACACCTTC.

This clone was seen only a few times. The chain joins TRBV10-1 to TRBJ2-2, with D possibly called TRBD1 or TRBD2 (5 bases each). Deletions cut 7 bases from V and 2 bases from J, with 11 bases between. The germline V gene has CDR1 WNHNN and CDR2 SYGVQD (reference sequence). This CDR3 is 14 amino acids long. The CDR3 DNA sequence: TGCGCCAGCAATTCAGGGAGCAACACCGGGGAGCTGTTTTTT. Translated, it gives CASNSGSNTGELFF.

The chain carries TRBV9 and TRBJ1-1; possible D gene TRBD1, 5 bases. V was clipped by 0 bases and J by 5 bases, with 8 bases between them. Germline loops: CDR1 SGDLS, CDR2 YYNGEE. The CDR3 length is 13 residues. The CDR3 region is CASSVVRETEAFF. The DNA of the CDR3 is TGTGCCAGCAGCGTAGTCAGGGAGACTGAAGCTTTCTTT.

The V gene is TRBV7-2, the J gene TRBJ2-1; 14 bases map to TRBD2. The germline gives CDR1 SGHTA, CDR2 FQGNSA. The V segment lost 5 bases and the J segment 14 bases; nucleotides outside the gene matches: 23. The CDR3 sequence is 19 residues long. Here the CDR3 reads CASSQRRIGFGTSGGGEFF. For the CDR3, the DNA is TGTGCCAGCAGCCAGCGCCGAATTGGTTTTGGGACTAGCGGGGGCGGGGAGTTCTTC.

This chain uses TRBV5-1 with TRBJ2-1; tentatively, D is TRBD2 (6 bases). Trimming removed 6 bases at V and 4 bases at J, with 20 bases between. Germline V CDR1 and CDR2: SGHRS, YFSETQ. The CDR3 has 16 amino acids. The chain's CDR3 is CASNLAGGGLYNEQFF. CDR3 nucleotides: TGCGCCAGCAACCTAGCAGGAGGAGGGTTGTACAATGAGCAGTTCTTC.

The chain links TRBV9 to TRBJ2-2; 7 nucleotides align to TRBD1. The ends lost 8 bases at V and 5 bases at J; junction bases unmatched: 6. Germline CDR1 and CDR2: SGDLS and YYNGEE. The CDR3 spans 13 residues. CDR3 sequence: CASSTGITGELFF. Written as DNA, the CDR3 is TGTGCCAGTTCGACAGGGATTACCGGGGAGCTGTTTTTT. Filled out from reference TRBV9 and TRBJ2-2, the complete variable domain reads DSGVTQTPKHLITATGQRVTLRCSPRSGDLSVYWYQQSLDQGLQFLIQYYNGEERAKGNILERFSAQQFPDLHSELNLSSLELGDSALYFCASSTGITGELFFGEGSRLTVL.

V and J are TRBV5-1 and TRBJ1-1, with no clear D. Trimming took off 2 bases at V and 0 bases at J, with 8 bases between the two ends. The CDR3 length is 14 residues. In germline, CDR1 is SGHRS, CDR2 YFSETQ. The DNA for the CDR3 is TGCGCCAGCAGCTTAGGCCGAGTGAACACTGAAGCTTTCTTT. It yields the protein CASSLGRVNTEAFF.

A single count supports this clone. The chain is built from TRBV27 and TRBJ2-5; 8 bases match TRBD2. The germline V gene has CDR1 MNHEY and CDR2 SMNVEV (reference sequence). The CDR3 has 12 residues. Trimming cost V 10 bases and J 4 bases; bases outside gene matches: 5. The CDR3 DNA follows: TGTGCCACTCGAACTAGCGGAGAGACCCAGTACTTC. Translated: CATRTSGETQYF.

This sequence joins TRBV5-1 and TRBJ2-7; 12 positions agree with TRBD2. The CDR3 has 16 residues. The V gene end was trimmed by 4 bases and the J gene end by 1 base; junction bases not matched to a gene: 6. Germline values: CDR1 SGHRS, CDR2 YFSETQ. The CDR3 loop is CASSGRTSGTSYEQYF. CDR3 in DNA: TGCGCCAGCAGCGGCAGGACTAGCGGGACATCCTACGAGCAGTACTTC.

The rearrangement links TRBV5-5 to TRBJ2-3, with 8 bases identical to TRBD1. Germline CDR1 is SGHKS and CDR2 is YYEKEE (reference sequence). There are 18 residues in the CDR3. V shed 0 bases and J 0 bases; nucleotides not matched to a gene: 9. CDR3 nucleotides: TGTGCCAGCAGCTTGGGACAGGGGCGAGGGTCTAGCACAGATACGCAGTATTTT. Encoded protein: CASSLGQGRGSSTDTQYF.

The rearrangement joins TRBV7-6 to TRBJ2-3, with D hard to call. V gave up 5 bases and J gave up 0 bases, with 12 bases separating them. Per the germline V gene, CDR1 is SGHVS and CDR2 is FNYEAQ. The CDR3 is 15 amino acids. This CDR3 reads CASSITEYSTDTQYF. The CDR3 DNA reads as TGTGCCAGCAGCATAACAGAATACAGCACAGATACGCAGTATTTT.

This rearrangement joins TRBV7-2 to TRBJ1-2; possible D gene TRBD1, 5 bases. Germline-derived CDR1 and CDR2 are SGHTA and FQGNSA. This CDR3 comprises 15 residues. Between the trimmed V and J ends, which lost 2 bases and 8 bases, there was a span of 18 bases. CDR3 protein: CASSLWVHPSGGYTF. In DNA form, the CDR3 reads TGTGCCAGCAGCTTATGGGTACACCCGTCAGGGGGCTACACCTTC. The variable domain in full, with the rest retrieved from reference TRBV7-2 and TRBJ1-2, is GAGVSQSPSNKVTEKGKDVELRCDPISGHTALYWYRQSLGQGLEFLIYFQGNSAPDKSGLPSDRFSAERTGGSVSTLTIQRTQQEDSAVYLCASSLWVHPSGGYTFGSGTRLTVV.

The CDR3 reads CASSLGGLEAFF. CDR3 coding DNA: TGTGCCAGTAGTCTAGGGGGGCTGGAAGCTTTCTTT. V is TRBV19 and J is TRBJ1-1, with a possible D match to TRBD1 (6 bases). The CDR3 loop spans 12 amino acids. The germline V and J ends were trimmed by 5 bases and 8 bases, with 12 bases remaining between them. Looked up from germline, CDR1 is LNHDA and CDR2 is SQIVND (reference sequence).

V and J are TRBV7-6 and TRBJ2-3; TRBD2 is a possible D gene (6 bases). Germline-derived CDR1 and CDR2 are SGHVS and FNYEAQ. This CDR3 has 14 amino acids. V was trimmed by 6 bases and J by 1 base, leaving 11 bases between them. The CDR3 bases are TGTGCCAGCAGAGCGGGCGCTGGCACAGATACGCAGTATTTT. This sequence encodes CASRAGAGTDTQYF. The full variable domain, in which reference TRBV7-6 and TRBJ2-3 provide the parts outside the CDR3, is GAGVSQSPRYKVTKRGQDVALRCDPISGHVSLYWYRQALGQGPEFLTYFNYEAQQDKSGLPNDRFSAERPEGSISTLTIQRTEQRDSAMYRCASRAGAGTDTQYFGPGTRLTVL.

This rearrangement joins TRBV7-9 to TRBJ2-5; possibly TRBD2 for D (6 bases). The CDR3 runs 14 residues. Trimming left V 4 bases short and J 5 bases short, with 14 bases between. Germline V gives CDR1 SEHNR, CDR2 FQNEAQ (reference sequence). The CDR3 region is CASSSWGGGETQYF. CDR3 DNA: TGTGCCAGCAGCTCCTGGGGAGGAGGGGAGACCCAGTACTTC.

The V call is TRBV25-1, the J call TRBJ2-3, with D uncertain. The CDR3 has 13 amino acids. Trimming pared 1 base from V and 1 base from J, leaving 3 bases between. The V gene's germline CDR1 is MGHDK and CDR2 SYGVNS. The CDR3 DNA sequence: TGTGCCAGCAGTGAATTAGGCACAGATACGCAGTATTTT. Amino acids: CASSELGTDTQYF.

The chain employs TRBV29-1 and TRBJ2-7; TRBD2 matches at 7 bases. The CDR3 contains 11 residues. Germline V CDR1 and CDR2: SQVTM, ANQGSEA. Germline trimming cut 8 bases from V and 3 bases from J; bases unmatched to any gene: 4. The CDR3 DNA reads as TGCAGCTTCCGGACTAGCTACGAGCAGTACTTC. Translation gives CSFRTSYEQYF.

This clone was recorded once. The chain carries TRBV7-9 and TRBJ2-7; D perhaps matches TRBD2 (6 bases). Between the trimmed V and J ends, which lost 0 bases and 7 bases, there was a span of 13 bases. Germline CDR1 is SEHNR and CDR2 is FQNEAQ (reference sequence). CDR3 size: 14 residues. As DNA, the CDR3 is TGTGCCAGCAGCTTAGCGCAGGGTAGCGGAGAGCAGTACTTC. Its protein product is CASSLAQGSGEQYF.

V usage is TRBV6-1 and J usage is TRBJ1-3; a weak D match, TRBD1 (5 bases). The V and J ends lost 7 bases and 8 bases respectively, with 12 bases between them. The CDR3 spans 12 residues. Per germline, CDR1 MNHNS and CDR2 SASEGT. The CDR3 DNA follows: TGTGCCAGCACTCCCAGGGAGGACACCATATATTTT. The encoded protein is CASTPREDTIYF.

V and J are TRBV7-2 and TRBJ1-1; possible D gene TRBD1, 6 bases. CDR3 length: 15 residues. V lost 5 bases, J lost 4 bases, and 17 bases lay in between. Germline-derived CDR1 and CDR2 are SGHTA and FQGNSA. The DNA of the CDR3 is TGTGCCAGCAGCCGAAGGGTGGGGGCGGGCACTGAAGCTTTCTTT. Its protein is CASSRRVGAGTEAFF.

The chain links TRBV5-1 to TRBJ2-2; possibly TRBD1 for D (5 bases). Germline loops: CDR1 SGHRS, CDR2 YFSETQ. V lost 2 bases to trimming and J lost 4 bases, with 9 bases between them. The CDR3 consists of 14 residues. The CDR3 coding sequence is TGCGCCAGCAGCTTCAGGGCACGCACCGGGGAGCTGTTTTTT. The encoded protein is CASSFRARTGELFF.

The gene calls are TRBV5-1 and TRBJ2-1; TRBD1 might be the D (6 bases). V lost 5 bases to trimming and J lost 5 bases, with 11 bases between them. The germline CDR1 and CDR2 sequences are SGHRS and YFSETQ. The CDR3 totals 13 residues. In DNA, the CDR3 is TGCGCCAGCAGTCCCGGACAGAACAATGAGCAGTTCTTC. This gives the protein CASSPGQNNEQFF. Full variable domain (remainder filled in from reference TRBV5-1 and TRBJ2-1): KAGVTQTPRYLIKTRGQQVTLSCSPISGHRSVSWYQQTPGQGLQFLFEYFSETQRNKGNFPGRFSGRQFSNSRSEMNVSTLELGDSALYLCASSPGQNNEQFFGPGTRLTVL.

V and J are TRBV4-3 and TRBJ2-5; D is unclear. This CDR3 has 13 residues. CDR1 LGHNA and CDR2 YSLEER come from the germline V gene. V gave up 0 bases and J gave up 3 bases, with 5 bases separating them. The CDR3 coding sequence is TGCGCCAGCAGCCAAGATATCAAAGAGACCCAGTACTTC. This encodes CASSQDIKETQYF.

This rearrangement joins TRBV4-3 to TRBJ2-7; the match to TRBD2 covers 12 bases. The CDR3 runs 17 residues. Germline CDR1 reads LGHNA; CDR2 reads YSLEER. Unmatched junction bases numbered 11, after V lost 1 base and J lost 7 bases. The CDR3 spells CASSQGALAGGWREQYF. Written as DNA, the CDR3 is TGCGCCAGCAGCCAAGGGGCACTAGCGGGGGGCTGGCGGGAGCAGTACTTC.

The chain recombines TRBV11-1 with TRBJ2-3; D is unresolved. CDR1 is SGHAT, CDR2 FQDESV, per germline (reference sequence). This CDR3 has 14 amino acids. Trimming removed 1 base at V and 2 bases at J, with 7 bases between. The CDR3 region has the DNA TGTGCCAGCAGCTTAGGGGCAGCCACAGATACGCAGTATTTT. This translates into CASSLGAATDTQYF.